The entry below describes one T cell receptor (beta chain). Clones were read by immunoSEQ multiplex PCR, and TCRdb kept only the in-frame ones, dropping some. Of around 29,000 clones detected, 91% appear once; the ten largest clones hold about 20%. This record comes from a study of chemoradiotherapy in HPV16-positive cancers. CDR1 is PRHDT, CDR2 FYEKMQ, per germline (reference sequence). Trimming took 5 bases from V and 5 from J, leaving 9 bases between them. This CDR3 has 13 amino acids. The sample here was blood, taken from a patient who underwent chemoradiotherapy. V and J are TRBV13 and TRBJ2-2; D is uncertain. The clonotype originates from a human donor with HPV-associated anogenital cancer. CDR3 amino acids: CASSPWRTGELFF. The CDR3 bases are TGTGCCAGCAGCCCTTGGAGAACCGGGGAGCTGTTTTTT.